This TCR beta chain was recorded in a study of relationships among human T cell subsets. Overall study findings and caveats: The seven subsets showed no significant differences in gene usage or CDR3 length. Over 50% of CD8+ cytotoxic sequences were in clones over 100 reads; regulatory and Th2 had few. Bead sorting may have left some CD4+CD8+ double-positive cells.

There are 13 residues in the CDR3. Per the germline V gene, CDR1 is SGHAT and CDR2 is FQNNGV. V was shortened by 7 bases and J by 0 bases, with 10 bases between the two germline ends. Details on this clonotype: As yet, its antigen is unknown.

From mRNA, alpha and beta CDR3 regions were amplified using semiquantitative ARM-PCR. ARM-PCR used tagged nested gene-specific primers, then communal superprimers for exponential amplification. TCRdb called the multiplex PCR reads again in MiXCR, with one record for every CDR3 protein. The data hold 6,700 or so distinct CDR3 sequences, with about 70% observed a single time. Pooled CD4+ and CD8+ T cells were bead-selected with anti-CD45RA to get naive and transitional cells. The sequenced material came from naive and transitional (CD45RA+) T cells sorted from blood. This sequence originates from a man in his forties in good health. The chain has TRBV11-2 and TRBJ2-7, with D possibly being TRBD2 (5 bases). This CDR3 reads CASMAEDSYEQYF. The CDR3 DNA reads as TGTGCCAGCATGGCGGAGGACTCCTACGAGCAGTACTTC.